These T cell receptor beta chains were read from a single sample in a study of human T cells and chemical hapten exposure. From the RACE reads, TCRdb called clonotypes with MiXCR, one entry per CDR3 protein. The table has 130,000 or so distinct CDR3 sequences, approximately 10% seen once. The sample was whole blood. The source is a male donor in good health. Some clones in this sample may be carry-over from other donors' samples. CDR3s include the opening cysteine and the closing phenylalanine or tryptophan. A D gene is named only where the DNA matches it firmly. The size entry is marked missing in some rows and otherwise reads once, few, many or a size class.

>TRBV6-4|-|TRBJ2-1|many
CASSDTPSSYNEQFF
TGTGCCAGCAGTGACACTCCAAGCTCCTACAATGAGCAGTTCTTC
>TRBV6-5|-|TRBJ2-7|few
CASSYSKLPPYEQYF
TGTGCCAGCAGTTACTCGAAATTGCCCCCCTACGAGCAGTACTTC
>TRBV6-5|-|TRBJ1-1|many
CASSPLPVTEAFF
TGTGCCAGCAGCCCCTTGCCGGTCACTGAAGCTTTCTTT
>TRBV2|-|TRBJ2-7|many
CASAKGNEQYF
TGTGCCAGTGCGAAGGGTAACGAGCAGTACTTC
>TRBV3-1|-|TRBJ2-7|few
CASSQVGQEGREQYF
TGTGCCAGCAGCCAAGTAGGTCAGGAGGGCCGCGAGCAGTACTTC
>TRBV6-2/TRBV6-3|TRBD1|TRBJ2-3|few
CATRTGGDTQYF
TGTGCCACTCGGACAGGGGGCGATACGCAGTATTTT
>TRBV14|TRBD2|TRBJ2-7|-
CASSPPGRVIYEQYF
TGTGCCAGCAGCCCTCCCGGGAGGGTCATCTACGAGCAGTACTTC
>TRBV7-2|-|TRBJ1-2|few
CASSPRQGHGYTF
TGTGCCAGCAGCCCACGGCAGGGCCATGGCTACACCTTC
>TRBV7-2|-|TRBJ1-4|-
CASSSRVAATNEKLFF
TGTGCCAGCAGCTCCAGGGTCGCGGCAACTAATGAAAAACTGTTTTTT
>TRBV14|-|TRBJ1-2|-
CASSPATAPNYGYTF
TGTGCCAGCAGCCCCGCGACAGCCCCTAACTATGGCTACACCTTC
>TRBV5-1|TRBD1|TRBJ1-2|many
CASSRPGGEGGYGYTF
TGCGCCAGCAGTCGACCAGGGGGGGAAGGGGGCTATGGCTACACCTTC
>TRBV5-6|-|TRBJ2-3|few
CASSPPKPSTDTQYF
TGTGCCAGCAGCCCGCCAAAGCCTAGCACAGATACGCAGTATTTT
>TRBV6-1|TRBD1|TRBJ2-7|-
CASSEADRGLIYEQYF
TGTGCCAGCAGTGAAGCAGACAGGGGGCTAATTTACGAGCAGTACTTC
>TRBV20-1|-|TRBJ2-7|-
CSATPGTTYEQYF
TGCAGTGCTACGCCCGGAACGACCTACGAGCAGTACTTC
>TRBV6-5|TRBD1|TRBJ2-1|many
CASSLAQGVDNEQFF
TGTGCCAGCAGCCTCGCACAGGGGGTCGACAATGAGCAGTTCTTC
>TRBV6-5|TRBD1|TRBJ2-7|few
CASSSGQGFDEQYF
TGTGCCAGCAGTTCAGGACAGGGCTTCGACGAGCAGTACTTC
>TRBV14|-|TRBJ1-1|few
CASSLDRMNTEAFF
TGTGCCAGCAGCCTAGACAGGATGAACACTGAAGCTTTCTTT
>TRBV27|-|TRBJ1-4|many
CASSLPGLNEKLFF
TGTGCCAGCAGTTTACCGGGCTTGAATGAAAAACTGTTTTTT
>TRBV29-1|TRBD1|TRBJ1-2|many
CSVRWDSLYYGYTF
TGCAGCGTCCGATGGGACAGCCTTTACTATGGCTACACCTTC
>TRBV29-1|TRBD1|TRBJ2-7|many
CSVDRGREQYF
TGCAGCGTTGACAGGGGGCGTGAGCAGTACTTC
>TRBV5-5|TRBD1|TRBJ2-3|few
CASSLRQGSTDTQYF
TGTGCCAGCAGCCTAAGACAGGGTAGCACAGATACGCAGTATTTT
>TRBV19|-|TRBJ2-7|many
CASSPRTLGSYEQYF
TGTGCCAGTAGTCCCCGGACCCTCGGGTCCTACGAGCAGTACTTC
>TRBV20-1|TRBD2|TRBJ2-1|few
CSARDPAGGPYNEQFF
TGCAGTGCTAGAGATCCTGCGGGAGGCCCTTACAATGAGCAGTTCTTC
>TRBV7-2|TRBD1|TRBJ2-7|few
CASRTGTGSEQYF
TGTGCCAGCAGAACAGGGACAGGTAGCGAGCAGTACTTC
>TRBV7-9|TRBD2|TRBJ2-7|-
CASSPMSVAGSIVLYEQYF
TGTGCCAGCAGCCCCATGTCCGTAGCGGGGTCCATAGTCCTCTACGAGCAGTACTTC
>TRBV7-8|-|TRBJ1-1|-
CASSLAWNTEAFF
TGTGCCAGCAGCTTAGCGTGGAACACTGAAGCTTTCTTT
>TRBV29-1|-|TRBJ1-1|many
CSVEQPLNTEAFF
TGCAGCGTTGAACAGCCCTTGAACACTGAAGCTTTCTTT
>TRBV5-1|TRBD1|TRBJ2-7|-
CASSPGQGFLEQYF
TGCGCCAGCAGCCCCGGACAGGGCTTCTTGGAGCAGTACTTC
>TRBV19|-|TRBJ1-5|few
CASSIPSLEGTNQPQHF
TGTGCCAGTAGTATTCCCTCATTGGAGGGTACTAATCAGCCCCAGCATTTT
>TRBV19|TRBD2|TRBJ2-5|few
CASSETSGGQETQYF
TGTGCCAGTAGTGAGACTAGCGGGGGGCAAGAGACCCAGTACTTC
>TRBV2|-|TRBJ2-2|-
CASSELGVAGELFF
TGTGCCAGCAGTGAATTGGGGGTAGCCGGGGAGCTGTTTTTT
>TRBV5-1|-|TRBJ2-1|few
CASSLLASSYNEQFF
TGCGCCAGCAGCTTGCTCGCGAGCTCCTACAATGAGCAGTTCTTC
>TRBV12-3/TRBV12-4|-|TRBJ2-7|-
CASSLRVSEQYF
TGTGCCAGCAGTTTGAGGGTAAGCGAGCAGTACTTC
>TRBV9|TRBD1|TRBJ1-2|-
CASSVDGKGAYYGYTF
TGTGCCAGCAGCGTAGATGGGAAGGGGGCGTACTATGGCTACACCTTC
>TRBV6-4|-|TRBJ2-1|-
CASSDRDGAYNEQFF
TGTGCCAGCAGTGACCGGGACGGTGCCTACAATGAGCAGTTCTTC
>TRBV29-1|-|TRBJ1-1|few
CSDGPGVDTEAFF
TGCAGCGACGGACCAGGAGTGGACACTGAAGCTTTCTTT
>TRBV2|TRBD1|TRBJ1-2|many
CASSVGGQGLGGYTF
TGTGCCAGCAGTGTTGGCGGACAGGGTTTAGGTGGCTACACCTTC
>TRBV7-9|TRBD2|TRBJ2-1|few
CASSLELAGYNEQFF
TGTGCCAGCAGCTTAGAGCTAGCGGGGTACAATGAGCAGTTCTTC
>TRBV18|TRBD1|TRBJ1-4|few
CASSPTGAREKLFF
TGTGCCAGCTCGCCTACAGGGGCTCGGGAAAAACTGTTTTTT
>TRBV7-2|-|TRBJ2-2|few
CASSLRVPARVRGGELFF
TGTGCCAGCAGCTTAAGAGTCCCCGCCCGGGTTCGGGGCGGGGAGCTGTTTTTT
>TRBV5-8|TRBD1|TRBJ2-2|many
CASSFRGRSTGELFF
TGTGCCAGCAGCTTCAGGGGGCGCAGTACCGGGGAGCTGTTTTTT
>TRBV9|TRBD2|TRBJ2-3|few
CASSVGLVKDTQYF
TGTGCCAGCAGCGTGGGACTAGTGAAAGATACGCAGTATTTT
>TRBV24-1|TRBD2|TRBJ2-1|few
CSTSERGSNEQFF
TGTTCCACCAGTGAGCGGGGGTCCAATGAGCAGTTCTTC
>TRBV6-2/TRBV6-3|TRBD2|TRBJ2-1|-
CASSYFRLAGDSYNEQFF
TGTGCCAGCAGTTACTTTCGGCTAGCGGGGGACTCCTACAATGAGCAGTTCTTC
>TRBV5-1|TRBD1|TRBJ2-1|few
CASSPGQGASGNEQFF
TGCGCCAGCAGCCCAGGACAGGGGGCTTCTGGAAATGAGCAGTTCTTC
>TRBV20-1|-|TRBJ1-5|many
CSAKGHISNQPQHF
TGCAGTGCAAAGGGACACATTAGCAATCAGCCCCAGCATTTT
>TRBV7-8|-|TRBJ2-2|-
CASSPSVGKAGELFF
TGTGCCAGCAGCCCCTCCGTCGGGAAGGCTGGGGAGCTGTTTTTT
>TRBV10-3|-|TRBJ2-2|many
CAISGSGTLTNTGELFF
TGTGCCATCAGTGGTTCGGGGACGCTTACGAACACCGGGGAGCTGTTTTTT
>TRBV5-1|TRBD2|TRBJ2-3|-
CASSTTSGGFTDTQYF
TGCGCCAGCAGCACGACTAGCGGGGGATTCACAGATACGCAGTATTTT
>TRBV4-3|-|TRBJ2-2|many
CASSQDSRGSNTGELFF
TGCGCCAGCAGCCAAGATTCTAGGGGATCGAACACCGGGGAGCTGTTTTTT
>TRBV11-3|-|TRBJ1-1|-
CASSLGVNTEAFF
TGTGCCAGCAGCTTAGGCGTGAACACTGAAGCTTTCTTT
>TRBV18|TRBD1|TRBJ2-7|many
CASSGQGGWDEQYF
TGTGCCAGCTCAGGACAGGGCGGATGGGACGAGCAGTACTTC
>TRBV5-6|TRBD1|TRBJ1-2|-
CASRPGGSNYGYTF
TGTGCCAGCAGACCAGGGGGATCAAACTATGGCTACACCTTC
>TRBV20-1|-|TRBJ2-7|few
CSAVTRGRSSYEQYF
TGCAGTGCTGTAACGAGGGGGAGGAGCTCCTACGAGCAGTACTTC
>TRBV3-1|TRBD2|TRBJ2-7|-
CASSHGTSGVSYEQYF
TGTGCCAGCAGCCACGGGACTAGCGGGGTTTCCTACGAGCAGTACTTC